The rows below give T cell receptor beta chains drawn from one sample of a study of T cells in Graves' hyperthyroidism and ophthalmopathy. A single record per CDR3 protein comes from TCRdb applying MiXCR to the multiplex PCR reads. The data show 480,000 or so distinct CDR3 sequences, 46% seen once. Sequenced sample: peripheral blood or thyroid tissue (not recorded which). Receptor source: an adult woman with Graves' disease, either hyperthyroidism or ophthalmopathy (not recorded which). Each CDR3 is given with its conserved first and last residue. D genes are given only for firm matches. Only part of the rows carry a size: once, few, many, or a class if the clone is expanded.

D gene: .; clone size: many; J gene: TRBJ1-1; V gene: TRBV19; CDR3 protein: CASSITLGMDTEAFF; CDR3 DNA: TGTGCCAGTAGTATTACTCTGGGGATGGACACTGAAGCTTTCTTT
D gene: TRBD1; clone size: .; J gene: TRBJ2-5; V gene: TRBV20-1; CDR3 protein: CSARVPTGGGETQYF; CDR3 DNA: TGCAGTGCTAGAGTCCCGACAGGGGGCGGGGAGACCCAGTACTTC
D gene: .; clone size: .; J gene: TRBJ2-7; V gene: TRBV27; CDR3 protein: CASKTQGHEQYF; CDR3 DNA: TGTGCCAGCAAAACCCAAGGCCACGAGCAGTACTTC
D gene: TRBD2; clone size: many; J gene: TRBJ2-2; V gene: TRBV4-2; CDR3 protein: CASSRSGSYTGELFF; CDR3 DNA: TGTGCCAGCAGCCGGAGCGGGAGCTACACCGGGGAGCTGTTTTTT
D gene: TRBD1; clone size: .; J gene: TRBJ1-2; V gene: TRBV20-1; CDR3 protein: CSAPGTGDFYGYTF; CDR3 DNA: TGCAGTGCTCCTGGGACAGGGGACTTCTATGGCTACACCTTC
D gene: .; clone size: many; J gene: TRBJ1-1; V gene: TRBV29-1; CDR3 protein: CSVDEAFF; CDR3 DNA: TGCAGCGTTGATGAAGCTTTCTTT
D gene: TRBD2; clone size: .; J gene: TRBJ2-5; V gene: TRBV20-1; CDR3 protein: CSAPNLAGVLKETQYF; CDR3 DNA: TGCAGTGCTCCGAATCTAGCGGGAGTCCTTAAAGAGACCCAGTACTTC
D gene: .; clone size: .; J gene: TRBJ2-2; V gene: TRBV6-4; CDR3 protein: CASSDTSTGELFF; CDR3 DNA: TGTGCCAGCAGTGACACCTCCACCGGGGAGCTGTTTTTT
D gene: .; clone size: many; J gene: TRBJ1-4; V gene: TRBV7-2; CDR3 protein: CASSLAGDWEKLFF; CDR3 DNA: TGTGCCAGCAGCTTAGCGGGGGATTGGGAAAAACTGTTTTTT
D gene: .; clone size: .; J gene: TRBJ1-2; V gene: TRBV12-3/TRBV12-4; CDR3 protein: CASSLSGGAGGYTF; CDR3 DNA: TGTGCCAGCAGTTTGTCTGGGGGCGCAGGTGGCTACACCTTC
D gene: .; clone size: .; J gene: TRBJ1-2; V gene: TRBV2; CDR3 protein: CASSEGSAYTRDTSGDDGYTF; CDR3 DNA: TGTGCCAGCAGTGAGGGCAGTGCTTATACCCGGGACACTTCCGGGGACGATGGCTACACCTTC
D gene: .; clone size: many; J gene: TRBJ2-7; V gene: TRBV12-3/TRBV12-4; CDR3 protein: CASSLLSAQYF; CDR3 DNA: TGTGCCAGCAGTCTCCTCAGCGCGCAGTACTTC
D gene: TRBD2; clone size: few; J gene: TRBJ2-5; V gene: TRBV10-3; CDR3 protein: CAIKPGLAGEETQYF; CDR3 DNA: TGTGCCATCAAGCCGGGACTAGCGGGGGAAGAGACCCAGTACTTC
D gene: .; clone size: many; J gene: TRBJ2-7; V gene: TRBV7-8; CDR3 protein: CASSKGTSEQYF; CDR3 DNA: TGTGCCAGCAGCAAGGGGACTTCCGAGCAGTACTTC
D gene: .; clone size: .; J gene: TRBJ2-7; V gene: TRBV3-1; CDR3 protein: CASSQAATAYEHYF; CDR3 DNA: TGTGCCAGCAGCCAGGCAGCGACCGCCTACGAGCACTACTTC
D gene: .; clone size: .; J gene: TRBJ2-5; V gene: TRBV2; CDR3 protein: CAEKVGGSQETQYF; CDR3 DNA: TGTGCCGAGAAAGTCGGGGGATCCCAAGAGACCCAGTACTTC
D gene: .; clone size: .; J gene: TRBJ1-4; V gene: TRBV20-1; CDR3 protein: CSAPSLGEKLFF; CDR3 DNA: TGCAGTGCTCCATCCTTGGGGGAAAAACTGTTTTTT
D gene: .; clone size: .; J gene: TRBJ1-5; V gene: TRBV19; CDR3 protein: CASSIGAGSGNQPQHF; CDR3 DNA: TGTGCCAGTAGTATCGGCGCGGGCTCTGGCAATCAGCCCCAGCATTTT
D gene: TRBD1; clone size: .; J gene: TRBJ1-1; V gene: TRBV20-1; CDR3 protein: CSASPHRRGRWDRESTEAFF; CDR3 DNA: TGCAGTGCTAGTCCCCACAGGCGGGGGCGGTGGGACAGGGAAAGCACTGAAGCTTTCTTT
D gene: .; clone size: .; J gene: TRBJ1-2; V gene: TRBV9; CDR3 protein: CASSPGYKGGGYTF; CDR3 DNA: TGTGCCAGCAGCCCAGGGTACAAGGGAGGAGGCTACACCTTC
D gene: TRBD2; clone size: .; J gene: TRBJ2-5; V gene: TRBV10-3; CDR3 protein: CAISDSGRSETQYF; CDR3 DNA: TGTGCCATCAGTGATAGCGGGAGGAGTGAGACCCAGTACTTC
D gene: .; clone size: few; J gene: TRBJ1-4; V gene: TRBV2; CDR3 protein: CASSEERGWGTTNEKLFF; CDR3 DNA: TGTGCCAGCAGTGAAGAGAGGGGGTGGGGGACGACTAATGAAAAACTGTTTTTT
D gene: .; clone size: many; J gene: TRBJ1-5; V gene: TRBV30; CDR3 protein: CAWANRGNQPQHF; CDR3 DNA: TGTGCCTGGGCAAACAGGGGCAATCAGCCCCAGCATTTT
D gene: TRBD1; clone size: many; J gene: TRBJ1-2; V gene: TRBV7-2; CDR3 protein: CASSPRDRESYGYTF; CDR3 DNA: TGTGCCAGCAGCCCCCGGGACAGGGAGAGCTATGGCTACACCTTC
D gene: TRBD2; clone size: .; J gene: TRBJ2-7; V gene: TRBV7-9; CDR3 protein: CASSFEGGGSSYEQYF; CDR3 DNA: TGTGCCAGCAGCTTTGAGGGCGGCGGGAGCTCCTACGAGCAGTACTTC
D gene: .; clone size: many; J gene: TRBJ1-1; V gene: TRBV5-1; CDR3 protein: CASSLQGRENTEAFF; CDR3 DNA: TGCGCCAGCAGCTTACAGGGAAGGGAGAACACTGAAGCTTTCTTT
D gene: .; clone size: .; J gene: TRBJ1-2; V gene: TRBV7-3; CDR3 protein: CASSIRTSGKHNYGYTF; CDR3 DNA: TGTGCCAGCAGCATCAGGACTAGCGGGAAACACAACTATGGCTACACCTTC
D gene: .; clone size: .; J gene: TRBJ1-4; V gene: TRBV2; CDR3 protein: CASSEAENEKLFF; CDR3 DNA: TGTGCCAGCAGTGAAGCGGAGAATGAAAAACTGTTTTTT
D gene: .; clone size: .; J gene: TRBJ1-5; V gene: TRBV20-1; CDR3 protein: CSARDVGYQPQHF; CDR3 DNA: TGCAGTGCTAGAGATGTGGGGTACCAGCCCCAGCATTTT
D gene: .; clone size: many; J gene: TRBJ2-2; V gene: TRBV4-1; CDR3 protein: CASSAQENTGELFF; CDR3 DNA: TGCGCCAGCAGCGCCCAGGAGAACACCGGGGAGCTGTTTTTT